This T cell receptor (beta chain) derives from a study of resident and recirculating memory T cells in vitiligo. This CDR3 contains 14 residues. The germline CDR1 and CDR2 sequences are MNHEY and SMNVEV (reference sequence). The V gene end was trimmed by 6 bases and the J gene end by 4 bases; junction bases not matched to a gene: 3. Libraries were prepared by immunoSEQ multiplex PCR; TCRdb keeps only in-frame clonotypes and omits some of them. This table has tens of thousands of clones, roughly nine tenths appearing once. The receptor was isolated from a male donor with vitiligo. This sequence joins TRBV27 and TRBJ1-6, with 7 bases matching TRBD1. The material sequenced was blood. In DNA, the CDR3 is TGTGCCAGCAGATCAGGGGGGTATAATTCACCCCTCCACTTT. This sequence encodes CASRSGGYNSPLHF.